The 27 T cell receptor beta chains in this list originate from one sample, sequenced in a study of identical twins. Each CDR3 protein is one row after TCRdb ran MiXCR on the 5' RACE reads. The profile covers 410,000 or so distinct CDR3 sequences, with roughly 18% appearing a single time and about 12% taken by the ten largest. Source material: naive T cells sorted from blood. The receptors stem from a man in his forties or fifties in good health.

This clonotype was counted a few times. The rearrangement joins TRBV11-2 to TRBJ2-3; D is uncertain. With 4 bases removed from V and 2 bases from J, the gap between germline ends came to 13 bases. Germline CDR1 is SGHAT and CDR2 is FQNNGV. The CDR3 consists of 15 residues. The CDR3 nucleotides are TGTGCCAGCAGCTACCTCCTTGGGAACACAGATACGCAGTATTTT. Translated: CASSYLLGNTDTQYF. Full variable domain (remainder filled in from reference TRBV11-2 and TRBJ2-3): EAGVAQSPRYKIIEKRQSVAFWCNPISGHATLYWYQQILGQGPKLLIQFQNNGVVDDSQLPKDRFSAERLKGVDSTLKIQPAKLEDSAVYLCASSYLLGNTDTQYFGPGTRLTVL.

The chain links TRBV10-3 to TRBJ2-6; D is unclear. Germline loops: CDR1 ENHRY, CDR2 SYGVKD. There are 13 residues in the CDR3. V was shortened by 2 bases and J by 5 bases, with 4 bases between the two germline ends. This CDR3 is CAISEGRANVLTF. CDR3 bases: TGTGCCATCAGTGAGGGCCGGGCCAACGTCCTGACTTTC.

The genes are TRBV7-6 and TRBJ2-3, with D tentatively TRBD2 (7 bases). Germline V gene sequence: CDR1 SGHVS, CDR2 FNYEAQ. There are 16 residues in the CDR3. The ends were cut back, 6 bases at V and 4 bases at J, with 20 bases in the middle. The DNA for the CDR3 is TGTGCCAGCAGAAGAGCTGCGGGGGCTGTTGCAGATACGCAGTATTTT. This translates into CASRRAAGAVADTQYF.

This clonotype was observed a few times. The rearrangement joins TRBV12-3 or TRBV12-4 to TRBJ2-1; 8 bases are shared with TRBD2. The CDR3 length is 20 residues. The junction had 13 bases not matched to a gene; V was cut back by 0 bases and J by 0 bases. CDR3 bases: TGTGCCAGCAGTTTAGCCCCAGGCGGGAGGACCAGCAGCTCCTACAATGAGCAGTTCTTC. It translates to CASSLAPGGRTSSSYNEQFF.

This clonotype has a handful of counts. V gene TRBV6-2 or TRBV6-3 combines with J gene TRBJ2-1; 8 bases map to TRBD2. Unmatched junction bases numbered 14, after V lost 4 bases and J lost 3 bases. The CDR3 totals 18 residues. Germline V gene data show CDR1 as MNHEY and CDR2 as SVGEGT. Here the CDR3 reads CASSSQSLIAGRYNEQFF. The CDR3 bases are TGTGCCAGCAGTTCCCAGTCCTTAATAGCGGGGCGCTACAATGAGCAGTTCTTC.

This clonotype has only a few counts. V usage is TRBV5-1 and J usage is TRBJ2-5, with D tentatively TRBD2 (6 bases). This CDR3 contains 15 residues. The germline CDR1 and CDR2 sequences are SGHRS and YFSETQ. V gave up 4 bases and J gave up 0 bases, with 13 bases separating them. The CDR3 is CASSPPAGNQETQYF. CDR3 DNA sequence: TGCGCCAGCAGCCCTCCCGCGGGGAACCAAGAGACCCAGTACTTC.

This clonotype showed up just a few times. J is TRBJ2-7 and V is TRBV20-1; 8 bases fit TRBD2. Germline lookup yields CDR1 DFQATT and CDR2 SNEGSKA (reference sequence). The V segment lost 3 bases and the J segment 1 base; nucleotides outside the gene matches: 5. The CDR3 extends over 14 amino acids. Here the CDR3 DNA reads TGCAGTGCTAGGCCCGGGACTAGGTCCTACGAGCAGTACTTC. This sequence encodes CSARPGTRSYEQYF.

The chain is built from TRBV4-1 and TRBJ1-6; D unresolved. Between the trimmed V and J ends, which lost 0 bases and 7 bases, there was a span of 10 bases. The CDR3 covers 15 residues. The V gene's germline CDR1 is MGHRA and CDR2 YSYEKL. In nucleotides, the CDR3 is TGCGCCAGCAGCCAAGAGGGAATCCCGAATTCACCCCTCCACTTT. Its protein product is CASSQEGIPNSPLHF.

The chain is built from TRBV5-1 and TRBJ2-2; 7 positions match TRBD1. This CDR3 is 14 amino acids long. The ends lost 7 bases at V and 9 bases at J; junction bases unmatched: 12. The germline CDR1 and CDR2 sequences are SGHRS and YFSETQ. This chain's CDR3 is CASVSGTEVRELFF. In DNA, the CDR3 is TGCGCCAGCGTCTCCGGGACAGAGGTTAGGGAGCTGTTTTTT. Variable domain in full (rest from reference TRBV5-1 and TRBJ2-2): KAGVTQTPRYLIKTRGQQVTLSCSPISGHRSVSWYQQTPGQGLQFLFEYFSETQRNKGNFPGRFSGRQFSNSRSEMNVSTLELGDSALYLCASVSGTEVRELFFGEGSRLTVL.

This clonotype was found many times. The gene calls are TRBV30 and TRBJ2-7; 7 bases align to TRBD2. The CDR3 contains 15 residues. With V trimmed by 0 bases and J by 5 bases, 10 bases remained unmatched. Germline V gene data show CDR1 as GTSNPN and CDR2 as SVGIG (reference sequence). CDR3 DNA: TGTGCCTGGAGTGTCGGTCGACTAGCAGGCGACGAGCAGTACTTC. The encoded protein is CAWSVGRLAGDEQYF.

This chain uses TRBV4-2 with TRBJ1-5; D is uncertain. CDR1 and CDR2 (germline): LGHNA, YNFKEQ. CDR3 length: 15 amino acids. With 8 bases removed from V and 0 bases from J, the gap between germline ends came to 14 bases. The CDR3 DNA is TGTGCCAGCGGCCCCACCCCTTTTAGCAATCAGCCCCAGCATTTT. Amino acids: CASGPTPFSNQPQHF.

The chain recombines TRBV5-1 with TRBJ2-5; D perhaps matches TRBD1 (6 bases). CDR1 is SGHRS and CDR2 is YFSETQ in the germline V gene. V was cut by 6 bases and J by 6 bases, with 15 bases left in between. The CDR3 loop spans 13 amino acids. CDR3 nucleotides: TGCGCCAGCATGAAACAGGGAGAAAAGACCCAGTACTTC. It translates to CASMKQGEKTQYF.

V and J are TRBV10-3 and TRBJ2-3, with a tentative D call TRBD2 (6 bases). The CDR3 length is 15 residues. Germline-derived CDR1 and CDR2 are ENHRY and SYGVKD. V was cut by 10 bases and J by 1 base, with 18 bases left in between. CDR3 protein: CASGAYLVGTDTQYF. Written as DNA, the CDR3 is TGTGCCAGCGGGGCGTACCTAGTGGGCACAGATACGCAGTATTTT.

This clonotype was observed many times. The V gene is TRBV7-9, the J gene TRBJ2-5; no clear D. The germline gives CDR1 SEHNR, CDR2 FQNEAQ (reference sequence). With 9 bases removed from V and 3 bases from J, the gap between germline ends came to 17 bases. The CDR3 totals 14 residues. The CDR3 loop is CASGRTEREETQYF. CDR3 in DNA: TGTGCCAGTGGAAGGACCGAAAGAGAAGAGACCCAGTACTTC.

This clonotype was counted between two and nine times. The chain recombines TRBV4-2 with TRBJ1-5, with D uncertain. The CDR3 spans 14 residues. CDR1 is LGHNA, CDR2 YNFKEQ, per germline. V dropped 0 bases and J dropped 7 bases, with 10 bases sitting between them. CDR3 sequence (DNA): TGTGCCAGCAGCCAAGACGAGGGTTCCCAGCCCCAGCATTTT. Amino acids: CASSQDEGSQPQHF.

This clonotype showed up many times. V usage is TRBV12-3 or TRBV12-4 and J usage is TRBJ2-3; D might be TRBD1 or TRBD2, each matching 5 bases. The germline V and J ends were trimmed by 3 bases and 6 bases, with 25 bases remaining between them. This CDR3 contains 18 residues. The chain's CDR3 is CASSFSLPLGRLGDTQYF. CDR3 in DNA: TGTGCCAGCAGTTTTTCCCTCCCCCTGGGACGGCTGGGTGATACGCAGTATTTT.

This clonotype showed up many times. The chain couples TRBV6-1 to TRBJ2-2; TRBD1 matches at 10 bases. Per the germline V gene, CDR1 is MNHNS and CDR2 is SASEGT. The V and J ends lost 6 bases and 0 bases, in that order; junction bases with no gene match: 4. The CDR3 consists of 16 residues. The CDR3 loop is CASRGQGTANTGELFF. The DNA of the CDR3 is TGTGCCAGCAGGGGACAGGGGACGGCGAACACCGGGGAGCTGTTTTTT.

This clonotype was seen many times. The chain carries TRBV5-1 and TRBJ1-1; 7 bases agree with TRBD1. V trimming: 3 bases; J trimming: 1 base; junction bases outside the gene matches: 3. CDR1 and CDR2 from the germline V gene are SGHRS and YFSETQ. This CDR3 contains 14 residues. The CDR3 loop is CASSSRQGNTEAFF. The CDR3 DNA sequence: TGCGCCAGCAGCTCGAGACAGGGGAACACTGAAGCTTTCTTT.

In its sample, this clonotype was seen many times. V gene TRBV29-1 combines with J gene TRBJ1-1; no firm D call. CDR1 and CDR2 (germline): SQVTM, ANQGSEA. The V gene lost 4 bases and the J gene lost 2 bases, with 8 bases spanning the gap. The CDR3 is made up of 12 amino acids. The CDR3, as DNA: TGCAGCGTTGGCAGATTTAACACTGAAGCTTTCTTT. This translates into CSVGRFNTEAFF.

This clonotype appeared many times. The chain is built from TRBV6-2 or TRBV6-3 and TRBJ2-3; 12 bases are shared with TRBD2. V lost 5 bases, J lost 2 bases, and 11 bases stayed unmatched. In germline, CDR1 is MNHEY, CDR2 SVGEGT. This CDR3 is built from 18 residues. The CDR3: CASSNGLAGPSFTDTQYF. CDR3 in DNA: TGTGCCAGCAGTAATGGACTAGCGGGGCCTTCCTTCACAGATACGCAGTATTTT.

The rearrangement uses TRBV4-3 and TRBJ2-1; D uncertain. Between the trimmed V and J ends, which lost 2 bases and 6 bases, there was a span of 11 bases. This CDR3 is built from 14 residues. Germline assignment: CDR1 LGHNA and CDR2 YSLEER. The CDR3 region has the DNA TGCGCCAGCAGCCAACACCAGACGGGCAATGAGCAGTTCTTC. Translation gives CASSQHQTGNEQFF.

A remark on this clonotype: A clone one base away is much larger, so this may be a read error. The rearrangement joins TRBV29-1 to TRBJ2-1; TRBD2 might be the D (6 bases). This CDR3 spans 14 amino acids. Germline V lookup: CDR1 SQVTM, CDR2 ANQGSEA. V lost 6 bases and J 3 bases, leaving 15 bases between the germline ends. In DNA, the CDR3 is TGCAGCGTCCTGACTAGAGGAAACTACAATGAGCAGTTCTTC. Translation gives CSVLTRGNYNEQFF.

The gene calls are TRBV9 and TRBJ2-5; D remains ambiguous. The V gene's germline CDR1 is SGDLS and CDR2 YYNGEE. CDR3 length: 14 residues. V was trimmed by 0 bases and J by 5 bases, leaving 11 bases between them. The CDR3 protein is CASSVGLQRETQYF. The CDR3 coding sequence is TGTGCCAGCAGCGTAGGACTTCAACGTGAGACCCAGTACTTC.

Comments on this clonotype: This sequence may be a read error, since a much larger clone differs from it by one base. The rearrangement uses TRBV5-1 and TRBJ2-1; the match to TRBD2 covers 9 bases. The CDR3 consists of 16 residues. The V gene's germline CDR1 is SGHRS and CDR2 YFSETQ. The CDR3 region is CASSVIAGAAYNELFF. CDR3 bases: TGCGCCAGCAGCGTCATAGCGGGAGCGGCGTACAATGAGCTGTTCTTC.

The chain couples TRBV5-1 to TRBJ2-7; TRBD2 agrees at 9 bases. With 0 bases clipped from V and 5 bases from J, the junction kept 15 bases outside the gene matches. Per the germline V gene, CDR1 is SGHRS and CDR2 is YFSETQ. This CDR3 is built from 18 residues. The CDR3 coding sequence is TGCGCCAGCAGCTTGGGTGCTAGCGGGACGTCTAGGGGGGACGAGCAGTACTTC. Translated: CASSLGASGTSRGDEQYF. Combining the CDR3 with reference TRBV5-1 and TRBJ2-7 gives the whole variable domain KAGVTQTPRYLIKTRGQQVTLSCSPISGHRSVSWYQQTPGQGLQFLFEYFSETQRNKGNFPGRFSGRQFSNSRSEMNVSTLELGDSALYLCASSLGASGTSRGDEQYFGPGTRLTVT.

V and J are TRBV29-1 and TRBJ2-3, with 7 bases that match TRBD1. CDR1 and CDR2 (germline): SQVTM, ANQGSEA. The CDR3 is made up of 16 amino acids. V shed 7 bases, J shed 0 bases, and the junction held 13 bases outside the gene matches. Here the CDR3 DNA reads TGCAGCGGGAGTGGATGGCAGACAGGGAGCACAGATACGCAGTATTTT. Amino acids: CSGSGWQTGSTDTQYF.

The table lists this clonotype with many counts. This chain connects TRBV7-9 to TRBJ2-7; D is undetermined. This CDR3 has 14 residues. Per germline, CDR1 SEHNR and CDR2 FQNEAQ (reference sequence). V was cut by 11 bases and J by 2 bases, with 19 bases left in between. As DNA, the CDR3 is TGTGCCGCCGTCTTACGGACGGATCCCTACGAGCAGTACTTC. It encodes CAAVLRTDPYEQYF.